Here is one TCR beta chain with its context. Original data processing: Amplification with reference gene primers provided the estimates of nucleated cell counts. TCRdb's table, derived via immunoSEQ multiplex PCR, lists solely in-frame clones and lacks some. Clone size and the V and J calls come from that table; the DNA yielded D and trimming. Among about 62,000 clones listed, more than 80% were seen once. The sample originates from a study of blood T cell repertoires in COVID-19. In the study overall: Material from acute and convalescent COVID-19 was sourced from the United States, Italy and Spain. Sources were T cells, B-cell-depleted T cells, or PBMCs; the material itself was cDNA or gDNA.

V shed 7 bases and J 7 bases; nucleotides not matched to a gene: 12. Per germline, CDR1 KGHDR and CDR2 SFDVKD. The CDR3 runs 16 residues. This rearrangement joins TRBV24-1 to TRBJ2-1, with 10 bases that match TRBD2. This TCR was recovered from a woman older than 75 with acute or convalescent COVID-19. The sequencing sample was made of peripheral blood. CDR3 sequence reads: CATSNQLAGKGNEQFF. In nucleotides, the CDR3 is TGTGCCACCAGCAATCAACTAGCGGGAAAGGGGAATGAGCAGTTCTTC.